The 8 T cell receptor beta chains presented below share a single source sample, sequenced in a study of siplizumab effects on memory and regulatory T cells (dated by TCRdb to between 2018 and 2021). Library method: the immunoSEQ multiplex PCR assay. TCRdb limited this immuneACCESS table to in-frame rearrangements with V and J called. A share of clones is missing; checked studies link under half to unresolved V genes, and the rest is unexplained. The sample has approximately 90,000 clones on record, 94% of them singletons. The top ten clonotypes cover around 0.31% of the sample. The sequenced sample consisted of non-Treg CD4+ T cells sorted from blood. The intended sense of this specimen's cell subset or site label: FACS-sorted unstimulated CD4+ non-regulatory T cells. The receptors here all came from a human donor in good health.

The chain combines TRBV5-4 with TRBJ1-4, with D uncertain. Germline V gives CDR1 SGHNT, CDR2 YYREEE (reference sequence). This CDR3 spans 14 amino acids. V shed 0 bases and J shed 4 bases, with 7 bases lying between them. DNA of the CDR3: TGTGCCAGCAGCTTGGGAGGCGATAATGAAAAACTGTTTTTT. Translated: CASSLGGDNEKLFF.

The rearrangement links TRBV6-1 to TRBJ2-5, with TRBD1 matching over 7 bases. The V segment lost 2 bases and the J segment 1 base; nucleotides outside the gene matches: 7. CDR1 is MNHNS, CDR2 SASEGT, per germline. The CDR3 length is 16 residues. CDR3 residues: CASSESLTGTQETQYF. CDR3 in DNA: TGTGCCAGCAGTGAATCCTTGACAGGGACCCAAGAGACCCAGTACTTC.

The chain combines TRBV19 with TRBJ1-1; possibly TRBD1 for D (6 bases). The CDR3 extends over 14 amino acids. The germline gives CDR1 LNHDA, CDR2 SQIVND (reference sequence). Between the trimmed V and J ends, which lost 7 bases and 4 bases, there was a span of 16 bases. The CDR3 loop reads CASTVGGLSTEAFF. The CDR3, as DNA: TGTGCCAGTACAGTCGGGGGGCTGAGCACTGAAGCTTTCTTT.

This chain connects TRBV7-2 to TRBJ2-2, with 8 bases matching TRBD1. There are 16 residues in the CDR3. Germline V CDR1 and CDR2: SGHTA, FQGNSA. J lost 6 bases, V lost 5 bases, and 11 bases had no gene match. The CDR3 sequence: CASSLRQGLGPGELFF. CDR3 sequence (DNA): TGTGCCAGCAGCCTAAGACAGGGGTTAGGTCCCGGGGAGCTGTTTTTT.

The chain recombines TRBV2 with TRBJ2-2; TRBD1 might be the D (5 bases). V lost 8 bases and J 3 bases, leaving 16 bases between the germline ends. This CDR3 is built from 15 residues. Germline-derived CDR1 and CDR2 are SNHLY and FYNNEI. The CDR3: CASFPRSGYTGELFF. The CDR3 DNA reads TGTGCCAGCTTCCCCCGCTCAGGGTACACCGGGGAGCTGTTTTTT.

The V gene is TRBV19, the J gene TRBJ1-4, with D tentatively TRBD1 (5 bases). Germline V gene sequence: CDR1 LNHDA, CDR2 SQIVND (reference sequence). The CDR3 contains 15 residues. V lost 4 bases, J lost 5 bases, and 14 bases lay in between. This CDR3 is CASSTPGRINEKLFF. The DNA of the CDR3 is TGTGCCAGTAGTACCCCGGGACGGATAAATGAAAAACTGTTTTTT.

This rearrangement joins TRBV11-2 to TRBJ2-7; D might be TRBD1 or TRBD2, each matching 6 bases. Trimming shortened V by 2 bases and J by 3 bases, and 14 bases separated the two germline ends. The CDR3 is 15 amino acids. CDR1 is SGHAT and CDR2 is FQNNGV in the germline V gene. DNA of the CDR3: TGTGCCAGCAGCTTATCGGGGGCTGGGGTCTACGAGCAGTACTTC. The encoded protein is CASSLSGAGVYEQYF.

This clone was observed a few times. The V call is TRBV13, the J call TRBJ2-7; D could derive from TRBD1 or TRBD2 (6 bases each). The V gene's germline CDR1 is PRHDT and CDR2 FYEKMQ (reference sequence). The germline V and J ends were trimmed by 5 bases and 7 bases, with 15 bases remaining between them. CDR3 length: 13 amino acids. CDR3 DNA sequence: TGTGCCAGCAGCCGGGGGCTGCGGCGGGAGCAGTACTTC. Its translation is CASSRGLRREQYF.